A single sample is the source of the 2 T cell receptor beta chains below, sequenced in a study of shared clonotypes between healthy human individuals. Only in-frame clones appear in the TCRdb table, and some are missing; sequencing was by immunoSEQ multiplex PCR. The sample shows a few million clones, 85% to 95% of them seen only once. The sequencing sample was made of naive CD4+ T cells from PBMCs. The subset: CD45RA+ positively selected. The origin of the receptors is a man younger than 35 in good health. Some clones in this sample may be carry-over from other donors' samples.

The chain employs TRBV5-5 and TRBJ1-5; D is ambiguous. V was clipped by 0 bases and J by 2 bases, with 9 bases between them. The CDR3 has 15 amino acids. Looked up from germline, CDR1 is SGHKS and CDR2 is YYEKEE (reference sequence). CDR3 nucleotides: TGTGCCAGCAGCTTGGCCTCCGGGGGCAATCAGCCCCAGCATTTT. It codes for CASSLASGGNQPQHF.

The chain couples TRBV7-3 to TRBJ2-3, with a possible D match to TRBD2 (6 bases). Trimming left V 0 bases short and J 3 bases short, with 19 bases between. The CDR3 consists of 18 residues. The V gene's germline CDR1 is SGHTA and CDR2 FQGTGA. CDR3 protein: CASSLTGGTAKPTDTQYF. CDR3 DNA: TGTGCCAGCAGCTTAACCGGCGGGACGGCGAAACCGACAGATACGCAGTATTTT.